This is a list of T cell receptor beta chains from one sample in a study of patients and donors after allogeneic stem cell transplantation. A single record per CDR3 protein comes from TCRdb applying MiXCR to the RT-PCR reads. The sample comprises 200,000 to 250,000 distinct CDR3 sequences, 14% of which are singletons, and around 10% rests with the top ten. The material sequenced was blood, either unsorted or a sorted T cell fraction (not recorded which). The receptor source for this set is a human donor who was either an allogeneic HSCT recipient or a stem cell or donor lymphocyte infusion donor (not recorded which). It is not recorded whose cells these are; they may come from a transplant donor. Both conserved end residues are part of each CDR3. The D gene is left open where the match is weak. Clone size appears in some rows only: once, few, many, or a class for an expanded clone.

v_gene	d_gene	j_gene	abundance	CDR3aa	CDR3nt
TRBV20-1	TRBD1	TRBJ2-7	few	CSADSRGSSYEQYF	TGCAGTGCTGACAGCAGGGGGAGTTCCTACGAGCAGTACTTC
TRBV6-5	.	TRBJ1-4	few	CASSYTTGLTLEKLFF	TGTGCCAGCAGTTACACAACAGGGTTAACCCTCGAAAAACTGTTTTTT
TRBV20-1	.	TRBJ1-6	.	CSARGSEQPNSPLHF	TGCAGTGCACGTGGGTCCGAACAACCTAATTCACCCCTCCACTTT
TRBV10-3	.	TRBJ2-2	few	CAISEVGTAGTGELFF	TGTGCCATCAGTGAGGTTGGGACAGCGGGCACCGGGGAGCTGTTTTTT
TRBV7-9	.	TRBJ1-1	many	CASSQTALAEAFF	TGTGCCAGCAGCCAGACAGCCTTAGCTGAAGCTTTCTTT
TRBV20-1	.	TRBJ1-5	few	CSVLRERNSNQPQHF	TGCAGTGTGTTGAGAGAGAGAAATAGCAATCAGCCCCAGCATTTT
TRBV10-3	TRBD2	TRBJ2-5	few	CAISAGGNQETQYF	TGTGCCATCAGTGCCGGGGGGAACCAAGAGACCCAGTACTTC
TRBV2	TRBD1	TRBJ2-1	many	CASGDREEDEQFF	TGTGCCAGCGGGGACAGGGAAGAGGATGAGCAGTTCTTC
TRBV5-1	.	TRBJ2-2	few	CASSSLGGRNTGELFF	TGCGCCAGCAGCTCGTTGGGGGGTCGAAACACCGGGGAGCTGTTTTTT
TRBV7-2	TRBD1	TRBJ1-5	few	CASSIDRAVNQPQHF	TGTGCCAGCAGCATCGACAGGGCGGTCAATCAGCCCCAGCATTTT
TRBV27	TRBD1	TRBJ1-6	many	CASSLYSRGGIYNSPLHF	TGTGCCAGCAGTTTATATTCCAGGGGGGGGATCTATAATTCACCCCTCCACTTT
TRBV4-3	.	TRBJ1-3	few	CASSPRGGGGNTIYF	TGCGCCAGCAGCCCCCGAGGGGGAGGTGGAAACACCATATATTTT